A selection of T cell receptor beta chains follows, all from one sample in a study of CD8+CD57+ T cells in acquired aplastic anemia. TCRdb used MiXCR to reprocess the reads, holding one entry per CDR3 protein. The sample yields some 200,000 distinct CDR3 sequences, approximately 60% seen once. Sequencing input: sorted CD4+, CD8+, or CD8+CD57+ T cells (not recorded which) from PBMCs. The receptors originated from a human donor in good health. Both conserved end residues are part of each CDR3. A D gene is named only where the DNA matches it firmly. Some rows have no size entry. The others give once, few or many, or a class for an expanded clone.

TRBJ2-7 | many | TRBV2 | . | CASSEWDGSSYEQYF | TGTGCCAGCAGTGAATGGGACGGAAGCTCCTACGAGCAGTACTTC
TRBJ2-3 | . | TRBV5-1 | TRBD2 | CASSPAGREGTDTQYF | TGCGCCAGCAGTCCCGCGGGGCGGGAGGGCACAGATACGCAGTATTTT
TRBJ1-1 | few | TRBV19 | . | CASSKGRVTEAFF | TGTGCCAGTAGTAAGGGCAGGGTCACTGAAGCTTTCTTT
TRBJ2-1 | . | TRBV24-1 | . | CATSDTVPSYISEQFF | TGTGCCACCAGTGATACGGTACCATCGTACATCAGTGAGCAGTTCTTC
TRBJ2-3 | . | TRBV20-1 | . | CSAREGTRGTDTQYF | TGCAGTGCTAGAGAAGGGACTCGGGGCACAGATACGCAGTATTTT
TRBJ2-3 | many | TRBV12-3/TRBV12-4 | TRBD2 | CASSFLLAGVNTQYF | TGTGCCAGCAGTTTTCTACTAGCGGGGGTGAATACGCAGTATTTT
TRBJ2-2 | many | TRBV6-4 | . | CASSEGTGLANTGELFF | TGTGCCAGCAGTGAAGGAACTGGGCTCGCGAACACCGGGGAGCTGTTTTTT
TRBJ1-6 | . | TRBV7-3 | . | CASSQGVSSPLHF | TGTGCCAGCTCCCAGGGTGTCAGTTCACCCCTCCACTTT
TRBJ1-5 | . | TRBV7-2 | . | CASSLEWGNNQPQHF | TGTGCCAGCAGCTTAGAGTGGGGGAACAATCAGCCCCAGCATTTT
TRBJ2-7 | . | TRBV7-2 | TRBD2 | CACSFRGSQYEQYF | TGTGCCTGCAGCTTCCGCGGGAGCCAATACGAGCAGTACTTC
TRBJ2-5 | . | TRBV24-1 | . | CATSDYLGGGETQYF | TGTGCCACCAGTGATTATCTGGGTGGAGGAGAGACCCAGTACTTC
TRBJ1-2 | . | TRBV2 | . | CASSHGARGYTF | TGTGCCAGCAGCCATGGAGCTCGAGGCTACACCTTC
TRBJ2-7 | many | TRBV20-1 | TRBD2 | CSATTPEPLAGGFYEQYF | TGCAGTGCTACGACCCCCGAACCTCTAGCGGGAGGGTTCTACGAGCAGTACTTC
TRBJ1-5 | . | TRBV5-1 | . | CASGRDGTGNQPQHF | TGCGCCAGCGGCCGGGACGGGACGGGCAATCAGCCCCAGCATTTT
TRBJ2-7 | few | TRBV10-3 | TRBD1 | CASGGQGPYEQYF | TGTGCCAGTGGGGGACAGGGTCCCTACGAGCAGTACTTC
TRBJ1-1 | . | TRBV5-6 | . | CASSLIDSNTEAFF | TGTGCCAGCAGCCTTATTGACTCAAACACTGAAGCTTTCTTT
TRBJ2-6 | . | TRBV12-3/TRBV12-4 | . | CASTPLPPGGANVLTF | TGTGCCAGCACCCCTCTACCCCCGGGGGGGGCCAACGTCCTGACTTTC
TRBJ2-7 | . | TRBV7-3 | . | CASSAGGDSAFYEQYF | TGTGCCAGCAGCGCGGGCGGGGACAGTGCCTTTTACGAGCAGTACTTC
TRBJ2-7 | . | TRBV2 | TRBD2 | CASSEGKLAGGLDEQYF | TGTGCCAGCAGTGAAGGGAAGTTAGCGGGAGGGCTGGACGAGCAGTACTTC
TRBJ2-1 | . | TRBV7-9 | TRBD2 | CASSLGLASYNEQFF | TGTGCCAGCAGCTTAGGACTAGCCTCCTACAATGAGCAGTTCTTC
TRBJ2-5 | . | TRBV11-2 | . | CASSFGRIQYF | TGTGCCAGCAGCTTCGGTCGGATTCAGTACTTC
TRBJ1-5 | . | TRBV24-1 | . | CATGSGVQPQHF | TGTGCCACCGGATCAGGGGTCCAGCCCCAGCATTTT
TRBJ2-1 | . | TRBV10-3 | TRBD2 | CAIMIPGTSSLDGSWREQFF | TGTGCCATCATGATACCCGGGACTAGCAGCTTAGATGGCTCTTGGCGCGAGCAGTTCTTC
TRBJ2-1 | few | TRBV3-1 | TRBD2 | CASSQDPAGVREQFF | TGTGCCAGCAGCCAAGACCCAGCGGGAGTGAGGGAGCAGTTCTTC
TRBJ1-2 | once | TRBV9 | TRBD1 | CASSARQGRIYGYTF | TGTGCCAGCAGCGCCAGACAGGGGAGGATCTATGGCTACACCTTC
TRBJ2-5 | few | TRBV9 | TRBD1 | CASSVRQGVETQYF | TGTGCCAGCAGCGTAAGACAGGGGGTAGAGACCCAGTACTTC
TRBJ2-7 | . | TRBV5-1 | TRBD2 | CASSLASGLPAGEQYF | TGCGCCAGCAGCTTGGCTAGCGGACTCCCAGCGGGGGAGCAGTACTTC
TRBJ1-1 | . | TRBV15 | . | CATSRRDTEAFF | TGTGCCACCAGCAGACGGGACACTGAGGCTTTCTTT
TRBJ1-5 | . | TRBV20-1 | . | CSAREAGGLNQPQHF | TGCAGTGCTAGAGAGGCCGGGGGTCTCAATCAGCCCCAGCATTTT
TRBJ2-2 | once | TRBV2 | TRBD1 | CASSEVRTGTGELFF | TGTGCCAGCAGTGAAGTACGGACAGGGACCGGGGAGCTGTTTTTT
TRBJ2-7 | few | TRBV25-1 | . | CASSDAGYNEQYF | TGTGCCAGCAGTGATGCCGGGTACAATGAGCAGTACTTC
TRBJ1-1 | many | TRBV29-1 | . | CSVDKRPEAFF | TGCAGCGTTGATAAGAGACCTGAAGCTTTCTTT
TRBJ2-7 | . | TRBV28 | . | CASSLTVDNEQYF | TGTGCCAGCAGCCTGACAGTTGACAACGAGCAGTACTTC
TRBJ2-4 | many | TRBV15 | . | CATSRDLGVVNIQYF | TGTGCCACCAGCAGAGATCTCGGAGTCGTCAACATTCAGTACTTC
TRBJ2-7 | . | TRBV7-9 | TRBD2 | CASSPGVQAGAYEQYF | TGTGCCAGCAGCCCCGGGGTACAAGCGGGAGCCTACGAGCAGTACTTC